Each of the 18 T cell receptor beta chains below was sequenced from the same sample in a study of blood T cells in healthy people across ages. Primed by a sample-barcoded 5' primer and a J-beta primer mix, a second PCR proceeded for about 6 to 12 cycles. TCRdb fed the 5' RACE reads into MiXCR, producing one record per CDR3 protein. Here the sample spans 380,000 or so distinct CDR3 sequences, more than 45% being singletons. Sequences were obtained from blood. Source of these receptors: a man aged 55 to 70 in good health.

This clonotype was recorded only once. This sequence joins TRBV30 and TRBJ1-2; D gene ambiguous. Germline V CDR1 and CDR2: GTSNPN, SVGIG (reference sequence). V shed 5 bases and J shed 4 bases, with 17 bases lying between them. The CDR3 is 14 amino acids. CDR3 sequence: CAWDQGNPFYGYTF. The CDR3, as DNA: TGTGCCTGGGACCAAGGAAACCCCTTCTATGGCTACACCTTC.

This clonotype has more than one count but fewer than ten. The chain has TRBV29-1 and TRBJ2-7; D is unresolved. Germline V gives CDR1 SQVTM, CDR2 ANQGSEA. Deletions cut 4 bases from V and 1 base from J, with 8 bases between. This CDR3 has 12 residues. The CDR3, as DNA: TGCAGCGTTGTGGAGAGTTCCTACGAGCAGTACTTC. Translating it yields CSVVESSYEQYF.

V gene TRBV19 combines with J gene TRBJ2-7; D is ambiguous. Trimming pared 5 bases from V and 3 bases from J, leaving 11 bases between. The germline CDR1 and CDR2 sequences are LNHDA and SQIVND (reference sequence). CDR3 size: 13 residues. In DNA, the CDR3 is TGTGCCAGTAGTGGGGTCCTCGGCTACGAGCAGTACTTC. Its protein product is CASSGVLGYEQYF. Drawing the rest from reference TRBV19 and TRBJ2-7, the complete variable domain is DGGITQSPKYLFRKEGQNVTLSCEQNLNHDAMYWYRQDPGQGLRLIYYSQIVNDFQKGDIAEGYSVSREKKESFPLTVTSAQKNPTAFYLCASSGVLGYEQYFGPGTRLTVT.

J is TRBJ2-1 and V is TRBV29-1; D may be TRBD2 (5 bases). This CDR3 has 13 amino acids. Germline V CDR1 and CDR2: SQVTM, ANQGSEA. V lost 4 bases to trimming and J lost 9 bases, with 16 bases between them. This chain's CDR3 is CSVGGRGLGEQFF. In nucleotides, the CDR3 is TGCAGCGTTGGAGGGAGAGGGTTGGGTGAGCAGTTCTTC.

This clonotype was seen a single time. This chain joins TRBV7-2 and TRBJ2-7; the D gene is possibly TRBD1 (6 bases). The V gene's germline CDR1 is SGHTA and CDR2 FQGNSA. The ends were cut back, 5 bases at V and 7 bases at J, with 12 bases in the middle. The CDR3 length is 12 residues. This CDR3 reads CASSKQGDEQYF. The CDR3, as DNA: TGTGCCAGCAGCAAACAGGGCGATGAGCAGTACTTC.

The chain employs TRBV25-1 and TRBJ1-5; no clear D. The CDR3 sequence is 14 residues long. V was shortened by 5 bases and J by 2 bases, with 10 bases between the two germline ends. Germline V gives CDR1 MGHDK, CDR2 SYGVNS. CDR3 residues: CASSKGLGNQPQHF. The CDR3 nucleotides are TGTGCCAGCAGTAAGGGTCTGGGCAATCAGCCCCAGCATTTT.

V and J are TRBV29-1 and TRBJ2-3; no reliable D call. This CDR3 contains 13 residues. Germline V CDR1 and CDR2: SQVTM, ANQGSEA. Trimming removed 4 bases from V and 4 bases from J, with 12 bases in between. The CDR3 here is CSVVADVADTQYF. The CDR3 DNA follows: TGCAGCGTTGTGGCAGATGTAGCAGATACGCAGTATTTT.

This chain uses TRBV24-1 with TRBJ2-1, with 8 bases matching TRBD1. This CDR3 spans 15 amino acids. V lost 7 bases, J lost 5 bases, and 9 bases stayed unmatched. Germline V gene data show CDR1 as KGHDR and CDR2 as SFDVKD. The CDR3: CATRGAGGLNNEQFF. CDR3 nucleotide sequence: TGTGCCACCAGGGGGGCAGGGGGCCTGAACAATGAGCAGTTCTTC.

As for this clonotype: A read error may account for a junction end that differs from germline. This CDR3 is CASNLDANRAETQYF. The CDR3 nucleotides read TGTGCCAGCAACTTAGACGCCAATCGAGCCGAGACCCAGTACTTC. V is TRBV7-2 and J is TRBJ2-5; the D is unclear. Germline V gene lookup returns CDR1 SGHTA and CDR2 FQGNSA. The CDR3 loop spans 15 amino acids.

Note on this clonotype: An end of the junction does not agree with germline; a read error may underlie this. J is TRBJ2-3 and V is TRBV9, with D possibly being TRBD2 (6 bases). The CDR3 consists of 14 residues. Germline V gene sequence: CDR1 SGDLS, CDR2 YYNGEE. CDR3 in amino acids: CASSVGTSRDTQYF. The CDR3 region has the DNA TGTGCCAGCAGCGTAGGAACTAGCAGAGATACGCAGTATTTT.

The chain links TRBV14 to TRBJ1-1, with unresolved D. V was cut by 7 bases and J by 0 bases, with 12 bases left in between. This CDR3 contains 14 residues. Germline CDR1 reads SGHDN; CDR2 reads FVKESK. CDR3 bases: TGTGCCAGCAATGTAGGAAACATGAACACTGAAGCTTTCTTT. Residues: CASNVGNMNTEAFF.

The chain links TRBV29-1 to TRBJ2-7; the D is unclear. The CDR3 totals 14 residues. The ends were cut back, 4 bases at V and 0 bases at J, with 13 bases in the middle. In germline, CDR1 is SQVTM, CDR2 ANQGSEA. The CDR3 here is CSVVVRLSSYEQYF. The CDR3 bases are TGCAGCGTTGTCGTCCGATTAAGCTCCTACGAGCAGTACTTC.

The J gene is TRBJ1-2, the V gene TRBV11-2, with D possibly matching TRBD1 (5 bases). The germline gives CDR1 SGHAT, CDR2 FQNNGV. The CDR3 contains 15 residues. V was pared by 5 bases and J by 0 bases, with 13 bases between. CDR3 sequence reads: CASSTQGATNYGYTF. The CDR3 DNA follows: TGTGCCAGCAGCACCCAGGGTGCCACTAACTATGGCTACACCTTC.

This clonotype was detected a few times. The chain joins TRBV6-2 or TRBV6-3 to TRBJ2-7, with 12 bases matching TRBD2. V was clipped by 8 bases and J by 5 bases; unmatched bases: 7. The CDR3 has 14 amino acids. Looked up from germline, CDR1 is MNHEY and CDR2 is SVGEGT. DNA of the CDR3: TGTGCCAGCGCTACTAGCGGGAGGAGGAACGAGCAGTACTTC. This gives the protein CASATSGRRNEQYF.

The chain joins TRBV29-1 to TRBJ1-2; D may be TRBD1 (6 bases). Germline CDR1 and CDR2: SQVTM and ANQGSEA. This CDR3 has 13 residues. V was trimmed by 6 bases and J by 0 bases, leaving 11 bases between them. The CDR3 is CSVRDNSNYGYTF. In DNA form, the CDR3 reads TGCAGCGTCCGGGACAATTCTAACTATGGCTACACCTTC.

This clonotype has a handful of counts. A junction end diverges from the germline sequence, so it may reflect a read error. The rearrangement uses TRBV5-1 and TRBJ1-6; D ambiguous. Germline lookup yields CDR1 SGHRS and CDR2 YFSETQ. The CDR3 has 14 amino acids. CDR3 residues: CASSLWGTDSPLHF. The CDR3, as DNA: TGCGCCAGCAGCTTGTGGGGAACCGATTCCCCCCTCCACTTT.

The V gene is TRBV6-2 or TRBV6-3, the J gene TRBJ2-1, with 13 positions matching TRBD2. Per germline, CDR1 MNHEY and CDR2 SVGEGT. The CDR3 extends over 16 amino acids. V was pared by 4 bases and J by 4 bases, with 4 bases of the junction left unmatched. The CDR3 DNA sequence: TGTGCCAGCAGTTCCGCGACTAGCGGGGGGTACAATGAGCAGTTCTTC. This sequence encodes CASSSATSGGYNEQFF.

J is TRBJ2-5 and V is TRBV7-9; 15 nucleotides match TRBD2. The V gene end was trimmed by 5 bases and the J gene end by 5 bases; junction bases not matched to a gene: 9. Germline lookup yields CDR1 SEHNR and CDR2 FQNEAQ (reference sequence). This CDR3 is 17 amino acids long. The CDR3 bases are TGTGCCAGCAGCACCAGGACTAGCGGGAGGGCCGTGGAGACCCAGTACTTC. Amino acids: CASSTRTSGRAVETQYF.